The subject of this entry is one TCR beta chain. The target antigen is unknown. The PCR had 60 Vbeta and 13 Jbeta primers. Method: immunoSEQ multiplex PCR; TCRdb's copy keeps in-frame clones and lacks some. Of just over 150,000 clones detected, 65% to 90% appear once; the ten largest clones hold roughly 1.9%. This specimen belongs to a study of cytomegalovirus exposure and HLA in healthy donors. These donors counted as nominally healthy when sampled, but unrecorded immune exposures were likely. Overall study results and limits: The authors reported that TCR beta sequences could predict HLA-A and HLA-B alleles. These predictions were accurate for most subjects in the first cohort. A few of the chains that were CMV-associated were confirmed in vitro to be specific for CMV antigens. The productive fraction for most TCR beta V segments was about 90% or about 30% in an earlier analysis.

Looked up from germline, CDR1 is MNHEY and CDR2 is SVGAGI. The CDR3 is made up of 15 amino acids. With V trimmed by 0 bases and J by 3 bases, 3 bases remained unmatched. The sample was PBMCs. The sequence was collected from a young woman in good health and CMV-seronegative. This sequence joins TRBV6-5 and TRBJ2-7; 9 bases match TRBD1. The CDR3 bases are TGTGCCAGCAGTTACTCGTGGACAGGGGACTACGAGCAGTACTTC. Translating gives CASSYSWTGDYEQYF.